Below are 31 T cell receptor beta chains sequenced from a single sample in a study of blood T cell repertoires in COVID-19. Sequencing used immunoSEQ multiplex PCR; TCRdb keeps in-frame clones, though not all of them. Of over 150,000 clones listed, more than 75% are singletons. Material: peripheral blood. The source of these receptors is a man in his sixties with COVID-19, enrolled during active disease.

This chain joins TRBV7-3 and TRBJ1-6; the D is unclear. The CDR3 spans 13 residues. Trimming took off 5 bases at V and 9 bases at J, with 11 bases between the two ends. Germline V gene sequence: CDR1 SGHTA, CDR2 FQGTGA. DNA for the CDR3: TGTGCCAGCAGCCCCGGCGGAGGTTCACCCCTCCACTTT. The encoded protein is CASSPGGGSPLHF.

This chain uses TRBV6-2 or TRBV6-3 with TRBJ1-5, with 10 positions matching TRBD1. CDR3 length: 15 residues. CDR1 and CDR2 (germline): MNHEY, SVGEGT. The V segment lost 5 bases and the J segment 4 bases; nucleotides outside the gene matches: 5. The CDR3, as DNA: TGTGCCAGCAGTGCCCGGGGACAGGGGAATCAGCCCCAGCATTTT. Its translation is CASSARGQGNQPQHF.

The rearrangement uses TRBV28 and TRBJ2-1, with D unresolved. Trimming cost V 7 bases and J 8 bases, with 18 bases left between them. The germline CDR1 and CDR2 sequences are MDHEN and SYDVKM. This CDR3 has 14 amino acids. The CDR3 reads CASTKPLRGDEQFF. CDR3 bases: TGTGCCAGCACAAAGCCCCTAAGAGGTGATGAGCAGTTCTTC. Full variable domain (missing parts from reference TRBV28 and TRBJ2-1): DVKVTQSSRYLVKRTGEKVFLECVQDMDHENMFWYRQDPGLGLRLIYFSYDVKMKEKGDIPEGYSVSREKKERFSLILESASTNQTSMYLCASTKPLRGDEQFFGPGTRLTVL.

The chain employs TRBV29-1 and TRBJ2-1, with 10 bases matching TRBD2. The CDR3 contains 10 residues. V was clipped by 7 bases and J by 15 bases; unmatched bases: 6. Germline CDR1 SQVTM, CDR2 ANQGSEA. CDR3: CSGAAGGVFF. Written as DNA, the CDR3 is TGCAGCGGGGCAGCGGGAGGGGTGTTCTTC.

This chain uses TRBV5-6 with TRBJ2-7; TRBD2 might be the D (5 bases). V lost 0 bases to trimming and J lost 1 base, with 8 bases between them. The CDR3 is made up of 14 amino acids. CDR1 is SGHDT, CDR2 YYEEEE, per germline. The chain's CDR3 is CASSLAGKSYEQYF. CDR3 DNA sequence: TGTGCCAGCAGCTTGGCGGGGAAATCCTACGAGCAGTACTTC.

The genes are TRBV6-2 or TRBV6-3 and TRBJ1-5; D not resolved. Germline V CDR1 and CDR2: MNHEY, SVGEGT. Deletions cut 3 bases from V and 1 base from J, with 7 bases between. This CDR3 comprises 14 residues. The CDR3 loop is CASSYTTSNQPQHF. The CDR3 DNA is TGTGCCAGCAGTTATACGACAAGCAATCAGCCCCAGCATTTT.

The chain employs TRBV7-9 and TRBJ1-1; D uncertain. CDR1 is SEHNR, CDR2 FQNEAQ, per germline (reference sequence). Trimming cost V 1 base and J 7 bases, with 10 bases left between them. The CDR3 runs 13 residues. The DNA for the CDR3 is TGTGCCAGCAGCTTAGGGAGCCCCTTTGAAGCTTTCTTT. Translated: CASSLGSPFEAFF. Supplemented by reference TRBV7-9 and TRBJ1-1, the full variable domain reads DTGVSQNPRHKITKRGQNVTFRCDPISEHNRLYWYRQTLGQGPEFLTYFQNEAQLEKSRLLSDRFSAERPKGSFSTLEIQRTEQGDSAMYLCASSLGSPFEAFFGQGTRLTVV.

The V and J genes are TRBV7-3 and TRBJ2-2, with 10 bases aligning to TRBD1. V shed 4 bases and J 7 bases; nucleotides not matched to a gene: 12. The CDR3 is 17 residues long. Germline lookup yields CDR1 SGHTA and CDR2 FQGTGA. CDR3 loop: CASSSPPGQGMGGELFF. CDR3 nucleotides: TGTGCCAGCAGCTCTCCTCCGGGACAGGGGATGGGCGGGGAGCTGTTTTTT.

The V gene is TRBV10-3, the J gene TRBJ1-3; D remains unclear. The CDR3 has 18 residues. Trimming pared 3 bases from V and 2 bases from J, leaving 20 bases between. Looked up from germline, CDR1 is ENHRY and CDR2 is SYGVKD. This chain's CDR3 is CAISDREILRQPGNTIYF. CDR3 coding DNA: TGTGCCATCAGTGATCGGGAGATCCTTCGTCAGCCTGGAAACACCATATATTTT.

This chain links TRBV11-2 with TRBJ1-2; no reliable D call. The CDR3 has 14 residues. V lost 5 bases, J lost 0 bases, and 10 bases lay in between. Germline lookup yields CDR1 SGHAT and CDR2 FQNNGV. The CDR3 loop is CASSLSDTNYGYTF. The CDR3 DNA sequence: TGTGCCAGCAGCCTATCTGACACTAACTATGGCTACACCTTC.

The chain employs TRBV5-4 and TRBJ2-5; 12 bases align to TRBD2. This CDR3 comprises 16 residues. Germline V lookup: CDR1 SGHNT, CDR2 YYREEE (reference sequence). The J segment lost 2 bases and the V segment lost 4 bases, leaving 6 bases of the junction unmatched. The CDR3: CASSAGTSGLQETQYF. As DNA, the CDR3 is TGTGCCAGCAGCGCCGGGACTAGCGGGCTACAAGAGACCCAGTACTTC.

V usage is TRBV5-1 and J usage is TRBJ2-7; tentatively, D is TRBD2 (5 bases). Deletions cut 4 bases from V and 5 bases from J, with 19 bases between. This CDR3 contains 15 residues. Germline V gene data show CDR1 as SGHRS and CDR2 as YFSETQ. The CDR3 bases are TGCGCCAGCAGCATAAGCGGCAGGCCGGAGAACGAGCAGTACTTC. This gives the protein CASSISGRPENEQYF. Together with reference TRBV5-1 and TRBJ2-7, the CDR3 gives the full variable domain: KAGVTQTPRYLIKTRGQQVTLSCSPISGHRSVSWYQQTPGQGLQFLFEYFSETQRNKGNFPGRFSGRQFSNSRSEMNVSTLELGDSALYLCASSISGRPENEQYFGPGTRLTVT.

This clone was recorded a few times. The J gene is TRBJ1-5, the V gene TRBV7-2; 7 nucleotides align to TRBD1. The V and J ends lost 3 bases and 11 bases, in that order; junction bases with no gene match: 13. Germline CDR1 and CDR2: SGHTA and FQGNSA. The CDR3 contains 15 residues. The CDR3 DNA reads TGTGCCAGCAGCTTCGACAGGGTCGGATTAGGGTCCCAGCATTTT. Its translation is CASSFDRVGLGSQHF. Combining the CDR3 with reference TRBV7-2 and TRBJ1-5 gives the whole variable domain GAGVSQSPSNKVTEKGKDVELRCDPISGHTALYWYRQSLGQGLEFLIYFQGNSAPDKSGLPSDRFSAERTGGSVSTLTIQRTQQEDSAVYLCASSFDRVGLGSQHFGDGTRLSIL.

The chain has TRBV9 and TRBJ2-2, with TRBD1 matching over 7 bases. The CDR3 covers 16 residues. The ends lost 4 bases at V and 6 bases at J; junction bases unmatched: 12. Germline V lookup: CDR1 SGDLS, CDR2 YYNGEE. CDR3 sequence (DNA): TGTGCCAGCAGCTTTAGACAGGGTGGCCGCCCCGGGGAGCTGTTTTTT. This sequence encodes CASSFRQGGRPGELFF.

This clone has a single count. This sequence joins TRBV2 and TRBJ1-6; 8 nucleotides align to TRBD1. This CDR3 region has 15 residues. In germline, CDR1 is SNHLY, CDR2 FYNNEI. After removal of 7 bases from V and 5 bases from J, the junction contained 7 bases not matched to a gene. The CDR3 loop reads CASIYTGGNNSPLHF. The CDR3 DNA sequence: TGTGCCAGCATTTATACAGGGGGTAATAATTCACCCCTCCACTTT.

The rearrangement joins TRBV19 to TRBJ2-1; the D gene is possibly TRBD2 (7 bases). The CDR3 length is 16 residues. Germline CDR1 LNHDA, CDR2 SQIVND (reference sequence). V lost 5 bases, J lost 8 bases, and 22 bases lay in between. CDR3 nucleotide sequence: TGTGCCAGTAGTTCCCTAGGGGGGGGGCCGGTGGATGAGCAGTTCTTC. Its protein product is CASSSLGGGPVDEQFF.

This sequence joins TRBV30 and TRBJ2-3, with D tentatively TRBD1 (7 bases). Germline CDR1 and CDR2: GTSNPN and SVGIG (reference sequence). V lost 8 bases and J 0 bases, leaving 15 bases between the germline ends. The CDR3 contains 14 residues. The CDR3, as DNA: TGTGCCGGAAAGGGGGGACAGAGCACAGATACGCAGTATTTT. Protein: CAGKGGQSTDTQYF. Complete variable domain (other parts from reference TRBV30 and TRBJ2-3): SQTIHQWPATLVQPVGSPLSLECTVEGTSNPNLYWYRQAAGRGLQLLFYSVGIGQISSEVPQNLSASRPQDRQFILSSKKLLLSDSGFYLCAGKGGQSTDTQYFGPGTRLTVL.

This rearrangement joins TRBV6-2 or TRBV6-3 to TRBJ2-7; 7 bases agree with TRBD1. CDR1 and CDR2 from the germline V gene are MNHEY and SVGEGT. Germline trimming cut 3 bases from V and 0 bases from J; bases unmatched to any gene: 11. The CDR3 length is 17 residues. The CDR3 coding sequence is TGTGCCAGCAGTTATGAGAAGGGGGCTGTAAGCTCCTACGAGCAGTACTTC. It translates to CASSYEKGAVSSYEQYF.

V gene TRBV10-3 combines with J gene TRBJ1-4, with D maybe TRBD1 (5 bases). V was cut by 10 bases and J by 4 bases, with 13 bases left in between. The CDR3 runs 13 residues. Germline loops: CDR1 ENHRY, CDR2 SYGVKD. CDR3 sequence: CATSGPNNEKLFF. CDR3 coding DNA: TGTGCCACTTCAGGGCCAAATAATGAAAAACTGTTTTTT.

V usage is TRBV9 and J usage is TRBJ2-7; a possible D gene is TRBD2 (5 bases). The CDR3 spans 15 residues. Between the trimmed V and J ends, which lost 4 bases and 6 bases, there was a span of 20 bases. CDR1 is SGDLS and CDR2 is YYNGEE in the germline V gene. Written as DNA, the CDR3 is TGTGCCAGCAGCCCATCTGGAGGTACCCTACGCGAGCAGTACTTC. Its translation: CASSPSGGTLREQYF.

The V call is TRBV5-6, the J call TRBJ1-2; D not certain. This CDR3 comprises 15 residues. The germline V gene encodes CDR1 SGHDT and CDR2 YYEEEE. V was trimmed by 0 bases and J by 0 bases, leaving 9 bases between them. CDR3 sequence (DNA): TGTGCCAGCAGCTTGGTTTCCACAGCTAACTATGGCTACACCTTC. This sequence encodes CASSLVSTANYGYTF.

The gene calls are TRBV19 and TRBJ1-2; D might be TRBD1 (5 bases). The germline V and J ends were trimmed by 4 bases and 4 bases, with 13 bases remaining between them. The CDR3 is made up of 14 amino acids. From germline, CDR1 is LNHDA and CDR2 SQIVND (reference sequence). CDR3 DNA sequence: TGTGCCAGTAGTACCCTAGGGGTTAGCTATGGCTACACCTTC. Amino acid sequence: CASSTLGVSYGYTF.

This sequence joins TRBV7-2 and TRBJ2-3; the match to TRBD2 covers 8 bases. The ends lost 5 bases at V and 7 bases at J; junction bases unmatched: 14. Germline V CDR1 and CDR2: SGHTA, FQGNSA. CDR3 length equals 16 residues. The CDR3 DNA reads TGTGCCAGCAGCCCGTCCGGGACTAGTAAGATGAATACGCAGTATTTT. Protein sequence: CASSPSGTSKMNTQYF.

The chain recombines TRBV5-1 with TRBJ2-3; maybe TRBD2 (6 bases). Trimming shortened V by 2 bases and J by 2 bases, and 15 bases separated the two germline ends. CDR1 is SGHRS, CDR2 YFSETQ, per germline. This CDR3 contains 16 residues. This chain's CDR3 is CASSFNSGLNTDTQYF. The CDR3 nucleotides are TGCGCCAGCAGCTTTAACTCGGGACTCAACACAGATACGCAGTATTTT.

This clone was found a few times. The V call is TRBV6-5, the J call TRBJ1-1, with D possibly matching TRBD1 (6 bases). V dropped 6 bases and J dropped 11 bases, with 22 bases sitting between them. The CDR3 extends over 14 amino acids. Germline V gives CDR1 MNHEY, CDR2 SVGAGI. CDR3 DNA: TGTGCCAGCAGCCCATTTTCAGGGGCCGTGATGGCTTTCTTT. Translated, it gives CASSPFSGAVMAFF.

The CDR3 DNA sequence: TGTGCCACCAGTGATTTGGGGACACCGTTCTATGGCTACACCTTC. Translated: CATSDLGTPFYGYTF. V and J are TRBV24-1 and TRBJ1-2, with D possibly being TRBD1 (6 bases). Germline V gene data show CDR1 as KGHDR and CDR2 as SFDVKD. Trimming took 0 bases from V and 4 from J, leaving 11 bases between them. The CDR3 has 15 amino acids.

This chain joins TRBV18 and TRBJ1-1; maybe TRBD1 (6 bases). The germline CDR1 and CDR2 sequences are KGHSH and LQKENI. The CDR3 runs to 16 residues. Trimming took 0 bases from V and 3 from J, leaving 14 bases between them. CDR3 residues: CASSPPMGAPDTEAFF. In nucleotides, the CDR3 is TGTGCCAGCTCACCACCGATGGGGGCCCCGGACACTGAAGCTTTCTTT.

The chain couples TRBV6-5 to TRBJ1-4, with D possibly TRBD1 on 6 matching bases. The germline CDR1 and CDR2 sequences are MNHEY and SVGAGI. Between the trimmed V and J ends, which lost 6 bases and 7 bases, there was a span of 15 bases. The CDR3 contains 14 residues. The CDR3: CASSQTGVREKLFF. CDR3 DNA sequence: TGTGCCAGCAGCCAGACAGGAGTTCGTGAAAAACTGTTTTTT.

The chain couples TRBV19 to TRBJ1-1; D might be TRBD1 (5 bases). Trimming left V 5 bases short and J 3 bases short, with 10 bases between. The CDR3 runs to 13 residues. Germline CDR1 is LNHDA and CDR2 is SQIVND (reference sequence). The CDR3 bases are TGTGCCAGTAGTGACACGGGGGACACTGAAGCTTTCTTT. Translation: CASSDTGDTEAFF. The variable domain in full, with the rest retrieved from reference TRBV19 and TRBJ1-1, is DGGITQSPKYLFRKEGQNVTLSCEQNLNHDAMYWYRQDPGQGLRLIYYSQIVNDFQKGDIAEGYSVSREKKESFPLTVTSAQKNPTAFYLCASSDTGDTEAFFGQGTRLTVV.

A note on this clone: In the same sample, other DNA sequences code for this CDR3. The V and J genes are TRBV19 and TRBJ2-1, with D tentatively TRBD1 (5 bases). The CDR3 runs to 14 residues. The V and J ends lost 4 bases and 1 base respectively, with 8 bases between them. Germline CDR1 is LNHDA and CDR2 is SQIVND (reference sequence). The CDR3 coding sequence is TGTGCCAGTAGTACAGGGTTTTCCTACAATGAGCAGTTCTTC. Its translation: CASSTGFSYNEQFF.

The chain is built from TRBV3-1 (or the pseudogene TRBV3-2) and TRBJ1-2; TRBD1 matches 7 bases. The germline CDR1 and CDR2 sequences are LGHDT and YNNKEL (reference sequence). CDR3 length: 15 amino acids. The V and J ends lost 1 base and 4 bases, in that order; junction bases with no gene match: 6. The CDR3 sequence: CASSQAGGRVYGYTF. Written as DNA, the CDR3 is TGTGCCAGCAGCCAAGCAGGGGGTAGGGTCTATGGCTACACCTTC.